The rows below give T cell receptor beta chains drawn from one sample of a study of early stage breast cancer tumors. Profiling relied on immunoSEQ multiplex PCR, and the TCRdb table lists in-frame clones only, not all of them. The profile covers tens of thousands of clones, with roughly 77% appearing a single time and roughly a tenth taken by the ten largest. Specimen: breast tumor tissue. These receptors were obtained from a person aged 25 to 40 with breast cancer. Both conserved end residues are part of each CDR3.

j_call: TRBJ2-7; v_call: TRBV30; cdr3_aa: CAWRVGGEQYF
j_call: TRBJ1-2; v_call: TRBV5-5; cdr3_aa: CASSPAGGRDYGYTF
j_call: TRBJ2-7; v_call: TRBV5-1; cdr3_aa: CASSLARRASYEQYF
j_call: TRBJ2-7; v_call: TRBV7-9; cdr3_aa: CASSTQLGMGSYEQYF
j_call: TRBJ1-5; v_call: TRBV1; cdr3_aa: CTINKPPGPSQPQHF
j_call: TRBJ1-5; v_call: TRBV6-7; cdr3_aa: CASSYSAGVELNQPQHF
j_call: TRBJ1-4; v_call: TRBV4-1; cdr3_aa: CASSPPGGGGGEKLFF
j_call: TRBJ2-7; v_call: TRBV6-5; cdr3_aa: CASSYLGLKYF
j_call: TRBJ1-6; v_call: TRBV12-5; cdr3_aa: CASGPDSAYNSPLHF
j_call: TRBJ2-1; v_call: TRBV14; cdr3_aa: CASSLQPRTSYNEQFF
j_call: TRBJ2-1; v_call: TRBV4-1; cdr3_aa: CASSLGTGAGNEQFF
j_call: TRBJ1-2; v_call: TRBV9; cdr3_aa: CASSVRGGDVHGYTF
j_call: TRBJ1-3; v_call: TRBV7-9; cdr3_aa: CASSLTGNTIYF
j_call: TRBJ2-5; v_call: TRBV7-2; cdr3_aa: CASSGKRGETQYF
j_call: TRBJ2-1; v_call: TRBV18; cdr3_aa: CASSPSYLDNEQFF
j_call: TRBJ2-7; v_call: TRBV7-6; cdr3_aa: CASSLGGGSYEQYF
j_call: TRBJ2-2; v_call: TRBV5-8; cdr3_aa: CASYAGELFF
j_call: TRBJ2-1; v_call: TRBV7-9; cdr3_aa: CASSLILAGVGEQFF
j_call: TRBJ2-1; v_call: TRBV28; cdr3_aa: CASRRAGHRNSYNEQFF
j_call: TRBJ2-2; v_call: TRBV19; cdr3_aa: CASSIVGQGNTGELFF
j_call: TRBJ2-2; v_call: TRBV6-5; cdr3_aa: CASSDADRTGELFF
j_call: TRBJ1-5; v_call: TRBV7-2; cdr3_aa: CASRGQPNQPQHF
j_call: TRBJ2-4; v_call: TRBV4-3; cdr3_aa: CASSQDWGGRAKNIQYF
j_call: TRBJ2-3; v_call: TRBV6-1; cdr3_aa: CASSEISGSTDTQYF
j_call: TRBJ2-1; v_call: TRBV5-1; cdr3_aa: CASSSGQPFYNEQFF
j_call: TRBJ2-5; v_call: TRBV4-1; cdr3_aa: CASSQLPGQQETQYF
j_call: TRBJ2-5; v_call: TRBV7-9; cdr3_aa: CASSSDRAGETQYF
j_call: TRBJ1-5; v_call: TRBV19; cdr3_aa: CASSIEDSNSNQPQHF
j_call: TRBJ2-2; v_call: TRBV27; cdr3_aa: CASSSDYGELFF
j_call: TRBJ1-3; v_call: TRBV18; cdr3_aa: CASSPTGSGNTIYF
j_call: TRBJ1-1; v_call: TRBV30; cdr3_aa: CAWSVRGGSEAFF
j_call: TRBJ2-5; v_call: TRBV2; cdr3_aa: CASSERAQGTQYF
j_call: TRBJ1-1; v_call: TRBV5-8; cdr3_aa: CASSWPGPIEAFF
j_call: TRBJ1-3; v_call: TRBV19; cdr3_aa: CASSIRNTIYF
j_call: TRBJ1-1; v_call: TRBV19; cdr3_aa: CASKPGGNTEAFF
j_call: TRBJ2-7; v_call: TRBV7-8; cdr3_aa: CASSKETGTSYEQYF
j_call: TRBJ1-2; v_call: TRBV18; cdr3_aa: CASSPRGDSSYGYTF
j_call: TRBJ2-2; v_call: TRBV4-1; cdr3_aa: CASSQGVRGGKGLGELFF
j_call: TRBJ2-3; v_call: TRBV9; cdr3_aa: CASSADTSGSTDTQYF
j_call: TRBJ2-1; v_call: TRBV15; cdr3_aa: CATRGRGRGSPHNEQFF
j_call: TRBJ1-1; v_call: TRBV5-1; cdr3_aa: CASSLDPRTTEAFF
j_call: TRBJ2-3; v_call: TRBV7-9; cdr3_aa: CASSSRTSGRQGDTQYF
j_call: TRBJ1-5; v_call: TRBV28; cdr3_aa: CASSLRTGYQPQHF
j_call: TRBJ1-4; v_call: TRBV4-1; cdr3_aa: CASSPWTANEKLFF
j_call: TRBJ1-2; v_call: TRBV5-1; cdr3_aa: CASNTGTDYGYTF
j_call: TRBJ2-1; v_call: TRBV4-2; cdr3_aa: CASSQEGTSGSGAYNEQFF
j_call: TRBJ2-7; v_call: TRBV19; cdr3_aa: CASSPDRGLGEQYF
j_call: TRBJ2-7; v_call: TRBV7-2; cdr3_aa: CASSFSGSRAEQYF